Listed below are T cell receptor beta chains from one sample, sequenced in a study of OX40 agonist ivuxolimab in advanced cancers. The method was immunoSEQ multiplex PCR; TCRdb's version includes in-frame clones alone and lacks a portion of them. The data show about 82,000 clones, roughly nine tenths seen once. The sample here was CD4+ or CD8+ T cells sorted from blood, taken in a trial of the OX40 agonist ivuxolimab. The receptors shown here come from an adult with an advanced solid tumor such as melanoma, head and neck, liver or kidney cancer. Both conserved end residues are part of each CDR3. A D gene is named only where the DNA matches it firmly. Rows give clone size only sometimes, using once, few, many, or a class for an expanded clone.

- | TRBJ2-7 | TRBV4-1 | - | TGCGCCAGCAGCCAATTGGTTGGCGGGCGTCACTACGAGCAGTACTTC | CASSQLVGGRHYEQYF
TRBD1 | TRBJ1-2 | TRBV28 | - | TGTGCCAGCAGGCAAGCCGGGACAGGGTCGTCCTATGGCTACACCTTC | CASRQAGTGSSYGYTF
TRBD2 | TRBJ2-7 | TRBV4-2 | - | TGTGCCAGCAGCCAAGACCCTAGCGGGAGTGACGAGCAGTACTTC | CASSQDPSGSDEQYF
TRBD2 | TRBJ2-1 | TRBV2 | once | TGTGCCAGCAGTAGGACTAGCGGAGCTTACAATGAGCAGTTCTTC | CASSRTSGAYNEQFF
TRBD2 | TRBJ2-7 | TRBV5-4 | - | TGTGCCAGCAGCTCCGGACTAGTCTCCTACGAGCAGTACTTC | CASSSGLVSYEQYF
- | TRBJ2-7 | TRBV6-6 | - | TGTGCCAGCAGTTACGCGGGGGACACAACCTACGAGCAGTACTTC | CASSYAGDTTYEQYF
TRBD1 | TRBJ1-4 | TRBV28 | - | TGTGCCAGCTGGGGGATGTACAGGGGGCTTGAAAAACTGTTTTTT | CASWGMYRGLEKLFF
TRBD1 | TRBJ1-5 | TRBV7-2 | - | TGTGCCAGCAGCCCCGGGACAGGGGGCCTTCGTCAGCCCCAGCATTTT | CASSPGTGGLRQPQHF
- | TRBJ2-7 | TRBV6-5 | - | TGTGCCAGCAGCGGATCTACGGCGCAGTACTTC | CASSGSTAQYF
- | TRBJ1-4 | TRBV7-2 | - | TGTGCCAGCAGTTCTGGGGTCTCTAATGAAAAACTGTTTTTT | CASSSGVSNEKLFF
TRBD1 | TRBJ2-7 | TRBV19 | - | TGTGCCAGTAGTAGGGGACAGGGGGTCTACGAGCAGTACTTC | CASSRGQGVYEQYF
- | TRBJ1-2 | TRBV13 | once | TGTGCCAGCTCGCGCGGCTCTAACTATGGCTACACCTTC | CASSRGSNYGYTF
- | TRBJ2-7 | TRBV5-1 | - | TGCGCCAGCCCCCTAGGGGAGTTCAACGAGCAGTACTTC | CASPLGEFNEQYF
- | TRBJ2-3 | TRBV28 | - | TGTGCTCTGGGCGGGCAGGTGAGCACAGATACGCAGTATTTT | CALGGQVSTDTQYF
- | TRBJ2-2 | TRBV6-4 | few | TGTGCCAGCAGTGGACAATTGAACACCGGGGAGCTGTTTTTT | CASSGQLNTGELFF
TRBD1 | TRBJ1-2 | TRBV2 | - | TGTGCCAGCAGGGAGTTAGGGACAGGGGTTGGCTACACCTTC | CASRELGTGVGYTF
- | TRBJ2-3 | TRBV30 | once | TGTGCCTGGAATAAGGGATCAGATACGCAGTATTTT | CAWNKGSDTQYF
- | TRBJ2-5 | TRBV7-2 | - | TGTGCCAGCAGCTTAGGCAGCGCAGAGACCCAGTACTTC | CASSLGSAETQYF
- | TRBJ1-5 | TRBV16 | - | TGTGCCAGCAGCCGCGAAGGGACCGGGAGTCAGCCCCAGCATTTT | CASSREGTGSQPQHF
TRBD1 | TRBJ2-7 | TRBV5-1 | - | TGCGCCAGCAGCTTAAACCAGGGGGCTAGCTACGAGCAGTACTTC | CASSLNQGASYEQYF
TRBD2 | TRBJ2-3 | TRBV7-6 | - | TGTGCCAGCAGCTTAGGGCGGCTAGCGGGAGGTGGGGATACGCAGTATTTT | CASSLGRLAGGGDTQYF
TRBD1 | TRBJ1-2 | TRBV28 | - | TGTGCCAGCAGACAACAGGGGATATACTATGGCTACACCTTC | CASRQQGIYYGYTF
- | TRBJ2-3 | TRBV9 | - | TGTGCCAGCAGCGTAGTGACCGGGCTTCAGGATACGCAGTATTTT | CASSVVTGLQDTQYF
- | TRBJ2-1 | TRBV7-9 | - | TGTGCCAGCAGCGCTAGCCGCGGGACTGCTTACAATGAGCAGTTCTTC | CASSASRGTAYNEQFF
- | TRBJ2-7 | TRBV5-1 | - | TGCGCCAGCAGCTACCTTTACTTCATGGCCTCCTACGAGCAGTACTTC | CASSYLYFMASYEQYF
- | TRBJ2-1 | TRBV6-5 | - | TGTGCCAGCAGTTACTCGGGACTACGGACCAGGGGGGAGCAGTTCTTC | CASSYSGLRTRGEQFF
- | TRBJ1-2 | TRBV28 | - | TGTGCCAGCACCCTGACAGGTCCCTATGGCTACACCTTC | CASTLTGPYGYTF
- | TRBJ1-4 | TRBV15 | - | TGTGCCACCAGCAGAGAAAGAAGCCCGGATTACGAAAAACTGTTTTTT | CATSRERSPDYEKLFF
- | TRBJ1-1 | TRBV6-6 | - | TGTGCCAGCAGTTACGCAGGGAACACTGAAGCTTTCTTT | CASSYAGNTEAFF
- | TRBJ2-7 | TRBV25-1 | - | TGTGCCAGCAGTGAATCTCCGCGGTACGAGCAGTACTTC | CASSESPRYEQYF
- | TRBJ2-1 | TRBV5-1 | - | TGCGCCAGCAGCTTGGTTGGGGGCGTTGGAAATGAGCAGTTCTTC | CASSLVGGVGNEQFF
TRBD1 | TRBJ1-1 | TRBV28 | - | TGTGCCAGCAGTCGACAGGGGTGGACTGAAGCTTTCTTT | CASSRQGWTEAFF
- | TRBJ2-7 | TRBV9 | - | TGTGCCAGCAGCGTGGGACTTCCAGGGGACGAGCAGTACTTC | CASSVGLPGDEQYF
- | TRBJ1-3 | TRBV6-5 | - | TGTGCCAGCAATTCTGGAAACACCATATATTTT | CASNSGNTIYF
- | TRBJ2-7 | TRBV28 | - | TGTGCCAGCAGTTTATTGACTGCAGGTGAGCAGTACTTC | CASSLLTAGEQYF
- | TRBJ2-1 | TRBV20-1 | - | TGCAGTGCTGGGCCCTTTGATGAGCAGTTCTTC | CSAGPFDEQFF
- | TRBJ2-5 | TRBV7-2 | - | TGTGCCAGCAGCGCAATGGTCCGAGAGACCCAGTACTTC | CASSAMVRETQYF